Sequencing of this T cell receptor (beta chain) was carried out in a study of blood T cell repertoires in COVID-19. Study at large: Samples taken during acute and convalescent COVID-19 were collected in the United States, Italy and Spain. Sources were T cells, B-cell-depleted T cells, or PBMCs; the material itself was cDNA or gDNA.

In the authors' workflow: By means of reference gene primer amplification, nucleated cell counts were estimated. TCRdb keeps only in-frame clones here, not all; method: immunoSEQ multiplex PCR. V and J calls and clone size come straight from that table; D and trimming were deduced from the DNA. The sample carries 110,000 to 150,000 clones, around 88% recorded once. The V and J ends lost 2 bases and 0 bases respectively, with 13 bases between them. The CDR3 is made up of 16 amino acids. Germline CDR1 MNHEY, CDR2 SVGEGT. The J gene is TRBJ1-2, the V gene TRBV6-2 or TRBV6-3, with D hard to call. The material sequenced was peripheral blood. This TCR was recovered from a man aged 55-75 years with active or convalescent COVID-19. DNA for the CDR3: TGTGCCAGCAGTTACCAAAAGGGAGTGACTAACTATGGCTACACCTTC. Residues: CASSYQKGVTNYGYTF.